This T cell receptor (beta chain) originates from a study of OX40 agonist ivuxolimab in advanced cancers. The germline V and J ends were trimmed by 5 bases and 8 bases, with 15 bases remaining between them. The CDR3 runs to 13 residues. The germline V gene has CDR1 MNHEY and CDR2 SVGAGI. Method: immunoSEQ multiplex PCR; TCRdb's copy keeps in-frame clones and lacks some. The sample shows 90,000 or so clones, 80% to 90% of them seen only once. The sample was CD4+ or CD8+ T cells sorted from blood, taken in a trial of the OX40 agonist ivuxolimab. V gene TRBV6-5 combines with J gene TRBJ1-2; D ambiguous. This TCR derives from an adult with an advanced solid tumor such as melanoma, head and neck, liver or kidney cancer. The CDR3 DNA reads TGTGCCAGCAGTACCCGGGCCCTAGGGGGCTACACCTTC. Translation gives CASSTRALGGYTF.